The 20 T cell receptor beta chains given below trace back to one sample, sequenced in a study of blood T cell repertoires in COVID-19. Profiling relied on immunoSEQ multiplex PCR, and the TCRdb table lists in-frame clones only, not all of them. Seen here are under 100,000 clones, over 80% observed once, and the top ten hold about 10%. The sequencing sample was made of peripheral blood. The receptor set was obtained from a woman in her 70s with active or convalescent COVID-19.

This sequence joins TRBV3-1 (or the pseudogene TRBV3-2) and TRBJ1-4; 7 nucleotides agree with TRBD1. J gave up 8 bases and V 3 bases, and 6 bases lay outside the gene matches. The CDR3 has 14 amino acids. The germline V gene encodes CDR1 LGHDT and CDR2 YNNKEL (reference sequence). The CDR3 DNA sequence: TGTGCCAGCAGCCATCGGAGGGGGCAAGAAAAACTGTTTTTT. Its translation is CASSHRRGQEKLFF.

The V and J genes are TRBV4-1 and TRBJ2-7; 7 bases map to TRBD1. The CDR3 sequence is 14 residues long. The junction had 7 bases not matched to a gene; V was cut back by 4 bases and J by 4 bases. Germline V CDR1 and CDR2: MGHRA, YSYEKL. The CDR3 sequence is CASSPDRRHYEQYF. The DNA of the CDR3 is TGCGCCAGCAGCCCGGACAGGAGGCATTACGAGCAGTACTTC.

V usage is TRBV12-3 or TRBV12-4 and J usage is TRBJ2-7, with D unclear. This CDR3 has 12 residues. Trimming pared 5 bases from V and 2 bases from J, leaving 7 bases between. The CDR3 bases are TGTGCCAGCAGTCCCCGGGCCTACGAGCAGTACTTC. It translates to CASSPRAYEQYF.

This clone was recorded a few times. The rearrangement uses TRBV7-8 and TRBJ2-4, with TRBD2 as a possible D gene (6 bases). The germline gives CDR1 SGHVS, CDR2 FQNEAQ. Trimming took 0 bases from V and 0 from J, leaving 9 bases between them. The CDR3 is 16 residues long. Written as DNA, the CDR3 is TGTGCCAGCAGCTTAGCGCGGGAATTAGCCAAAAACATTCAGTACTTC. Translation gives CASSLARELAKNIQYF.

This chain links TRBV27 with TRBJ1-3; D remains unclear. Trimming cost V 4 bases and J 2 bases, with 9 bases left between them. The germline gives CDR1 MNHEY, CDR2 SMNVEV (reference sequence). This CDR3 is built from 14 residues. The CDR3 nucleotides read TGTGCCAGCAGTTCCCGCTCGGCTGGAAACACCATATATTTT. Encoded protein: CASSSRSAGNTIYF.

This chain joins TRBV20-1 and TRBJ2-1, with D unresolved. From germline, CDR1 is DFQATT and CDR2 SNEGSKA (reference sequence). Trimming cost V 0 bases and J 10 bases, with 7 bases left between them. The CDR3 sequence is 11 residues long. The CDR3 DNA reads TGCAGTGCTAGAGATGAGCCCGAGCAGTTCTTC. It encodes CSARDEPEQFF.

The CDR3 spells CATPLPSTGANAEAFF. The CDR3 DNA reads as TGTGCCACCCCACTTCCGTCGACAGGAGCCAACGCTGAAGCTTTCTTT. The chain carries TRBV24-1 and TRBJ1-1; a possible D gene is TRBD1 (6 bases). The germline V gene has CDR1 KGHDR and CDR2 SFDVKD. V was cut by 9 bases and J by 6 bases, with 25 bases left in between. This CDR3 spans 16 amino acids.

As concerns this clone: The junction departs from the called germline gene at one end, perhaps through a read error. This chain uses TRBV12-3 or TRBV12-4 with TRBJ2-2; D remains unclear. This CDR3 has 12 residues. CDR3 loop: CASRLGAGELFF. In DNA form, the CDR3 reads TGTGCCAGCCGTTTGGGCGCCGGGGAGCTGTTTTTT.

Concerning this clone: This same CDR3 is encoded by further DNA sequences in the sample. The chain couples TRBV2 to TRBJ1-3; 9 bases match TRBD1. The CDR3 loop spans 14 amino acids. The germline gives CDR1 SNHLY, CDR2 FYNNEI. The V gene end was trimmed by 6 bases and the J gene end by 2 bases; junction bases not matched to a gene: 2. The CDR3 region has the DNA TGTGCCAGCAGCCGGGACAGGGCTGGAAACACCATATATTTT. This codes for CASSRDRAGNTIYF.

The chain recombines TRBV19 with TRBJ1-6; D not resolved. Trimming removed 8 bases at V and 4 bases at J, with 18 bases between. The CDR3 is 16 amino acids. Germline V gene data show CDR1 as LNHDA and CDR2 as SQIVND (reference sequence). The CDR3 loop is CASCASGKPYNSPLHF. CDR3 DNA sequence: TGTGCCAGTTGTGCGTCCGGGAAGCCTTATAATTCACCCCTCCACTTT.

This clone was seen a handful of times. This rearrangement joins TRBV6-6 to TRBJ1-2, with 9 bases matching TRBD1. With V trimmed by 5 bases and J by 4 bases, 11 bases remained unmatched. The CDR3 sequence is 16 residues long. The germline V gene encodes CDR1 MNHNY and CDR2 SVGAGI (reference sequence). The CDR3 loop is CASSHTPGQGFYGYTF. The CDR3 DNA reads TGTGCCAGCAGTCACACTCCGGGACAGGGCTTCTATGGCTACACCTTC.

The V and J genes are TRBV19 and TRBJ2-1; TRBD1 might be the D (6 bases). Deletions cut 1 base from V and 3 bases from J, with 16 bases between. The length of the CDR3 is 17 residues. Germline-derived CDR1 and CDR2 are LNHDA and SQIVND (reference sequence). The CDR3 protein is CASSIVLRGGSYNEQFF. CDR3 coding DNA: TGTGCCAGTAGTATAGTGTTAAGAGGGGGAAGCTACAATGAGCAGTTCTTC.

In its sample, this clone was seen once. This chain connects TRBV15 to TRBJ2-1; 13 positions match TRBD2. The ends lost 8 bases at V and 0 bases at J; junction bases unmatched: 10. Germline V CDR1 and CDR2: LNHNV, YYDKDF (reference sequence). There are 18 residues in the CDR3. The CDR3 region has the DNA TGTGCCACCGCCTCGGGACTAGCGGGGCTAAGCTCCTACAATGAGCAGTTCTTC. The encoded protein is CATASGLAGLSSYNEQFF.

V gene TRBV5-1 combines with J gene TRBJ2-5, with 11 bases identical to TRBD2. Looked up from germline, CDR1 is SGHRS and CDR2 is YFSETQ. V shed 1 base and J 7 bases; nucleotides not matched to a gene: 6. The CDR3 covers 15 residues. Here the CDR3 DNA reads TGCGCCAGCAGCTTGTCTAGCGGGGGGTCAATGACCCAGTACTTC. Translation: CASSLSSGGSMTQYF. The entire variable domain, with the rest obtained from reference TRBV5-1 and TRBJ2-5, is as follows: KAGVTQTPRYLIKTRGQQVTLSCSPISGHRSVSWYQQTPGQGLQFLFEYFSETQRNKGNFPGRFSGRQFSNSRSEMNVSTLELGDSALYLCASSLSSGGSMTQYFGPGTRLLVL.

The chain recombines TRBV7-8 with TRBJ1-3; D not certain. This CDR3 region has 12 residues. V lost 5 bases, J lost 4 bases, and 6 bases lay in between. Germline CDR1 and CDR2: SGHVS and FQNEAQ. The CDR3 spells CASSTPGNTIYF. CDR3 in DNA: TGTGCCAGCAGCACACCGGGAAACACCATATATTTT.

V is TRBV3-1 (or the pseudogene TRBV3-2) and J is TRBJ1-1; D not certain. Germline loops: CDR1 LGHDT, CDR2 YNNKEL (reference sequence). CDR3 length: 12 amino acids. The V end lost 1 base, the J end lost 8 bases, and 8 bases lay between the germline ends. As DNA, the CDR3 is TGTGCCAGCAGCCAAGTAGCCAGAGAAGCTTTCTTT. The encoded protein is CASSQVAREAFF.

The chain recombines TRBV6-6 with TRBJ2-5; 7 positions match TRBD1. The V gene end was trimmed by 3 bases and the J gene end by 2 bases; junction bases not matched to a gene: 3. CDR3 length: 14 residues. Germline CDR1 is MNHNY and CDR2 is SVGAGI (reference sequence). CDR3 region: CASSYGTEQETQYF. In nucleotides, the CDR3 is TGTGCCAGCAGTTATGGGACAGAACAAGAGACCCAGTACTTC.

In DNA, the CDR3 is TGTGCCAGCAGCTCCGGAACCAGGGTGTTGGGTGTGACCCAGTACTTC. As protein: CASSSGTRVLGVTQYF. The J gene is TRBJ2-5, the V gene TRBV5-8, with D possibly matching TRBD1 (5 bases). Germline CDR1 is SGHTS and CDR2 is YDEGEE. This CDR3 spans 16 amino acids. V shed 3 bases and J shed 7 bases, with 22 bases lying between them.

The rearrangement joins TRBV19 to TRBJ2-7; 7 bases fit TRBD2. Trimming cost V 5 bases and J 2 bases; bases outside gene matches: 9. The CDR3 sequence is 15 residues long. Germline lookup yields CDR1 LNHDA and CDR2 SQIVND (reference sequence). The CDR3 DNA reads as TGTGCCAGTAGTTCCCCCCGGGGGGAGACCTACGAGCAGTACTTC. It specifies CASSSPRGETYEQYF.

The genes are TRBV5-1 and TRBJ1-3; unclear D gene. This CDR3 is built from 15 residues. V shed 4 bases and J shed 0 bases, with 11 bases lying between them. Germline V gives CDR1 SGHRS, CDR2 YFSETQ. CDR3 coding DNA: TGCGCCAGCAGCAACGACGGAGCCTCTGGAAACACCATATATTTT. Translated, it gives CASSNDGASGNTIYF.